Below are 6 T cell receptor beta chains sequenced from a single sample in a study of beta chain features in type 1 diabetes. Sequenced material consisted of expressed TCRB transcripts (all of the isolated RNA was reverse transcribed). Assay: immunoSEQ multiplex PCR; the TCRdb copy retains only in-frame clones and omits some. Of about 230,000 clones listed, 9.6% are singletons. The source material was naive CD4+ T cells from blood. The receptors here all came from a woman under 30 in good health.

This chain joins TRBV4-1 and TRBJ2-1, with TRBD1 matching over 9 bases. Germline V lookup: CDR1 MGHRA, CDR2 YSYEKL. The CDR3 runs to 17 residues. The trim removed 3 bases at V and 6 bases at J, leaving 12 bases unmatched. This chain's CDR3 is CASSQQQGAHFINEQFF. CDR3 nucleotide sequence: TGCGCCAGCAGCCAGCAACAGGGGGCGCATTTCATCAATGAGCAGTTCTTC.

This clone was counted a few times. The chain uses TRBV5-6 and TRBJ2-7, with TRBD1 identical over 8 bases. CDR1 and CDR2 (germline): SGHDT, YYEEEE. With 4 bases clipped from V and 6 bases from J, the junction kept 6 bases outside the gene matches. There are 13 residues in the CDR3. The CDR3, as DNA: TGTGCCAGCAGCCACAGGGGGGTGGTCGAGCAGTACTTC. It yields the protein CASSHRGVVEQYF.

This clone was seen a handful of times. The rearrangement uses TRBV7-9 and TRBJ2-1; TRBD2 aligns across 11 bases. The CDR3 runs to 16 residues. V was clipped by 3 bases and J by 4 bases; unmatched bases: 5. Germline-derived CDR1 and CDR2 are SEHNR and FQNEAQ (reference sequence). Written as DNA, the CDR3 is TGTGCCAGCAGCTTGGGCCTAGCGGGGGGTTACAATGAGCAGTTCTTC. Its translation: CASSLGLAGGYNEQFF.

CDR3 nucleotides: TGCGCCAGCAGTCTTTTCGGTAATGAGCAGTTCTTC. Amino acid sequence: CASSLFGNEQFF. J is TRBJ2-1 and V is TRBV5-1; D uncertain. Germline CDR1 reads SGHRS; CDR2 reads YFSETQ. V lost 5 bases, J lost 7 bases, and 10 bases lay in between. This CDR3 has 12 residues.

This clone was picked up a small number of times. The chain has TRBV29-1 and TRBJ1-5; D not certain. The germline V gene encodes CDR1 SQVTM and CDR2 ANQGSEA. The CDR3 runs to 13 residues. Between the trimmed V and J ends, which lost 6 bases and 5 bases, there was a span of 14 bases. CDR3 sequence: CSVSRGMDQPQHF. The CDR3 bases are TGCAGCGTCTCGCGAGGGATGGATCAGCCCCAGCATTTT.

Here the CDR3 DNA reads TGTGCCAGCAGCCCTAGGGACAGCGGTTGGGGCACTGAAGCTTTCTTT. Its protein is CASSPRDSGWGTEAFF. The chain carries TRBV7-2 and TRBJ1-1; 7 nucleotides line up with TRBD1. The V segment lost 5 bases and the J segment 4 bases; nucleotides outside the gene matches: 13. The CDR3 is made up of 16 amino acids. Germline V gene lookup returns CDR1 SGHTA and CDR2 FQGNSA.